This record concerns one T cell receptor beta chain sequence. V shed 5 bases and J 1 base; nucleotides not matched to a gene: 6. Germline V lookup: CDR1 MDHEN, CDR2 SYDVKM. This CDR3 comprises 16 residues. This sample stems from a study of Graves' ophthalmopathy and Graves' hyperthyroidism. Study overall: Peripheral blood (taken before any treatment) was collected at initial diagnosis.

Amplification of TCR beta CDR3 regions used RNA transcripts. Investigators did first-round RT-PCR with HTBI primers, then second-round multiplex PCR. TCRdb re-called the multiplex PCR reads with MiXCR, one entry per CDR3 protein. This table holds hundreds of thousands of distinct CDR3 sequences, around a fifth found once. Participants with hyperthyroidism, aged 18 to 65, were newly diagnosed with under 2 months' duration. Researchers turned away patients with other autoimmune diseases, uncontrolled infections, pregnancy or lactation. The chain combines TRBV28 with TRBJ2-2, with 8 nucleotides matching TRBD1. This clonotype was sampled from a woman between 18 and 29 years old with stable Graves' hyperthyroidism. Specimen: peripheral blood. The CDR3 DNA reads TGTGCCAGCAGTGACAGGGGCCGGGGGAACACCGGGGAGCTGTTTTTT. Translation: CASSDRGRGNTGELFF.